This TCR beta chain was recovered during a study of CD8 T cells in Susac syndrome. The overall study: When blood was collected, patients with Susac syndrome were therapy-naive, were taking corticosteroids, or were receiving intravenous immunoglobulin alone.

The CDR3 sequence is 15 residues long. Per germline, CDR1 LNHDA and CDR2 SQIVND (reference sequence). The V and J ends lost 10 bases and 7 bases respectively, with 23 bases between them. Reverse transcription of 0.5 to 1 ug RNA was carried out with random hexamers. The immunoSEQ assay covered 54 Vbeta and 13 Jbeta segments for CDR3. TCRdb re-analysed the immunoSEQ multiplex PCR reads in MiXCR, keeping a single row per CDR3 protein. Of about 150,000 distinct CDR3 sequences in the sample, 95% are singletons; the top ten hold 0.15% to 0.2%. TCR beta sequencing covered blood CD8+ and CD4+ T cells. The sequence derives from a human donor with Susac syndrome. The rearrangement uses TRBV19 and TRBJ2-1; D is perhaps TRBD1 (5 bases). Input material: CD4+ T cells from PBMCs. The CDR3 bases are TGTGCCACTAAATGGGCAGGGATTAGTGCGAATGAGCAGTTCTTC. Translated: CATKWAGISANEQFF. The complete variable domain, with remaining parts taken from reference TRBV19 and TRBJ2-1, reads DGGITQSPKYLFRKEGQNVTLSCEQNLNHDAMYWYRQDPGQGLRLIYYSQIVNDFQKGDIAEGYSVSREKKESFPLTVTSAQKNPTAFYLCATKWAGISANEQFFGPGTRLTVL.